This T cell receptor beta chain was sequenced for a study of CD8+CD57+ T cells in acquired aplastic anemia. The study's findings and limits: A significant difference in CD8+ Simpson's diversity between patients and controls was not found.

Patients chosen for sequencing had shown CD8+CD57+ cell expansion by flow cytometry. A severe acquired aplastic anemia diagnosis applied to all patients. Germline CDR1 reads SGHTA; CDR2 reads FQGNSA. The V end was cut by 5 bases, the J end by 5 bases, with 15 bases between. This CDR3 has 14 residues. Profiling of TCR beta VDJ combinations and CDR3 sequences used genomic DNA as template. TCRdb processed the reads anew with MiXCR; each CDR3 protein has one entry. The sample includes hundreds of thousands of distinct CDR3 sequences, 50% to 65% of them seen just once. On this clonotype: Its antigen remains unidentified.

The J gene is TRBJ1-1, the V gene TRBV7-2; D possibly corresponds to TRBD1 (5 bases). Material: sorted CD4+, CD8+, or CD8+CD57+ T cells (not recorded which) from PBMCs. The sequence was collected from a human donor with aplastic anemia. The CDR3: CASSIRDWGTEAFF. In nucleotides, the CDR3 is TGTGCCAGCAGCATCCGGGATTGGGGGACTGAAGCTTTCTTT.